This is a list of T cell receptor beta chains from one sample in a study of blood T cell repertoires in COVID-19. Method: immunoSEQ multiplex PCR; TCRdb's copy keeps in-frame clones and lacks some. The sample yields more than 300,000 clones, more than 75% seen once. The specimen sequenced was PBMCs or T cells enriched from blood (not recorded which). The receptors come from a man between 25 and 39 years old who had recovered from COVID-19. Each CDR3 is given with its conserved first and last residue. The D gene is left open where the match is weak. Some rows have no size entry. The others give once, few or many, or a class for an expanded clone.

D: TRBD2
size: NA
J: TRBJ2-5
V: TRBV6-1
CDR3: CASSEVMGAGGYQETQYF
DNA: TGTGCCAGCAGTGAAGTCATGGGAGCGGGAGGTTACCAAGAGACCCAGTACTTC

D: NA
size: NA
J: TRBJ2-3
V: TRBV12-3/TRBV12-4
CDR3: CASSLAPSPTQYF
DNA: TGTGCCAGCAGTTTGGCCCCTTCCCCTACGCAGTATTTT

D: NA
size: NA
J: TRBJ1-2
V: TRBV6-4
CDR3: CASSDSLGGASGYTF
DNA: TGTGCCAGCAGTGACTCTCTGGGGGGGGCGTCTGGCTACACCTTC

D: NA
size: NA
J: TRBJ1-1
V: TRBV28
CDR3: CASSLVNTEAFF
DNA: TGTGCCAGCAGCCTAGTGAACACTGAAGCTTTCTTT

D: NA
size: once
J: TRBJ1-2
V: TRBV27
CDR3: CASSFLSGSNYGYTF
DNA: TGTGCCAGCAGTTTCCTCTCAGGTTCCAACTATGGCTACACCTTC

D: NA
size: NA
J: TRBJ2-1
V: TRBV7-8
CDR3: CASSRTDNEQFF
DNA: TGTGCCAGCAGCCGGACAGACAATGAGCAGTTCTTC

D: TRBD2
size: NA
J: TRBJ2-1
V: TRBV11-2
CDR3: CASSILAVSYNEQFF
DNA: TGTGCCAGCAGTATACTAGCGGTCTCCTACAATGAGCAGTTCTTC

D: NA
size: NA
J: TRBJ2-6
V: TRBV28
CDR3: CASHGPSGANVLTF
DNA: TGTGCCAGCCATGGGCCCTCTGGGGCCAACGTCCTGACTTTC

D: NA
size: few
J: TRBJ2-7
V: TRBV7-2
CDR3: CASSPSSVSSYEQYF
DNA: TGTGCCAGCAGCCCTTCTAGCGTTAGCTCCTACGAGCAGTACTTC

D: NA
size: NA
J: TRBJ1-1
V: TRBV10-1
CDR3: CASSDRGTEAFF
DNA: TGCGCCAGCAGTGACAGAGGCACTGAAGCTTTCTTT

D: TRBD1
size: NA
J: TRBJ1-1
V: TRBV14
CDR3: CASRPGGTEAFF
DNA: TGTGCCAGCAGACCAGGGGGCACTGAAGCTTTCTTT

D: TRBD2
size: NA
J: TRBJ2-5
V: TRBV7-8
CDR3: CASSLVPGLGGRGETQYF
DNA: TGTGCCAGCAGCTTAGTACCGGGACTAGGAGGCCGTGGAGAGACCCAGTACTTC

D: TRBD1
size: NA
J: TRBJ1-1
V: TRBV29-1
CDR3: CSTGQGNTEAFF
DNA: TGCAGCACGGGACAGGGCAACACTGAAGCTTTCTTT

D: NA
size: NA
J: TRBJ1-2
V: TRBV27
CDR3: CASRGGYYGYTF
DNA: TGTGCCAGCAGGGGGGGGTACTATGGCTACACCTTC

D: TRBD2
size: NA
J: TRBJ2-1
V: TRBV11-2
CDR3: CASSLTSGAYNEQFF
DNA: TGTGCCAGCAGCCTTACTAGCGGAGCCTACAATGAGCAGTTCTTC

D: NA
size: NA
J: TRBJ1-4
V: TRBV7-2
CDR3: CASSLTGLNEKLFF
DNA: TGTGCCAGCAGCCTTACAGGGTTAAATGAAAAACTGTTTTTT

D: TRBD1
size: NA
J: TRBJ2-1
V: TRBV11-2
CDR3: CASSRGDRGINEQFF
DNA: TGTGCCAGCAGCCGTGGGGACAGGGGTATCAATGAGCAGTTCTTC

D: TRBD1
size: NA
J: TRBJ1-3
V: TRBV10-3
CDR3: CAIGTDSGNTIYF
DNA: TGTGCCATCGGGACAGACTCTGGAAACACCATATATTTT

D: NA
size: NA
J: TRBJ1-1
V: TRBV15
CDR3: CATSRDKARPSEAFF
DNA: TGTGCCACCAGCAGAGATAAGGCGCGGCCCTCTGAAGCTTTCTTT

D: NA
size: NA
J: TRBJ2-3
V: TRBV12-5
CDR3: CASERETRADTQYF
DNA: TGTGCTAGTGAACGGGAGACGAGGGCAGATACGCAGTATTTT

D: NA
size: NA
J: TRBJ2-7
V: TRBV5-4
CDR3: CASSLYLEDEQYF
DNA: TGTGCCAGCAGCTTGTATTTGGAGGACGAGCAGTACTTC

D: TRBD1
size: NA
J: TRBJ1-5
V: TRBV10-3
CDR3: CAISAQGSNQPQHF
DNA: TGTGCCATCAGCGCACAGGGGTCCAATCAGCCCCAGCATTTT

D: TRBD2
size: NA
J: TRBJ2-1
V: TRBV7-7
CDR3: CASSPGLWEGNEQFF
DNA: TGTGCTAGCAGCCCGGGACTTTGGGAGGGCAATGAGCAGTTCTTC

D: TRBD1
size: NA
J: TRBJ2-3
V: TRBV3-1/TRBV3-2
CDR3: CASSLQGVRTDTQYF
DNA: TGTGCCAGCAGCCTACAGGGGGTACGGACAGATACGCAGTATTTT

D: NA
size: once
J: TRBJ1-1
V: TRBV5-1
CDR3: CASSLVTGMNTEAFF
DNA: TGCGCCAGCAGCTTGGTTACAGGGATGAACACTGAAGCTTTCTTT

D: TRBD1
size: NA
J: TRBJ1-1
V: TRBV28
CDR3: CASSLVGQGRNTEAFF
DNA: TGTGCCAGCAGTTTAGTGGGACAGGGCAGGAACACTGAAGCTTTCTTT

D: NA
size: NA
J: TRBJ2-5
V: TRBV6-1
CDR3: CASSEVYGVGETQYF
DNA: TGTGCCAGCAGTGAAGTATACGGGGTAGGGGAGACCCAGTACTTC

D: TRBD1
size: NA
J: TRBJ1-2
V: TRBV13
CDR3: CASSRGTGDAYGYTF
DNA: TGTGCCAGCAGCCGCGGGACAGGGGACGCCTATGGCTACACCTTC

D: TRBD1
size: NA
J: TRBJ2-3
V: TRBV3-1/TRBV3-2
CDR3: CASSRQGVYTDTQYF
DNA: TGTGCCAGCAGCCGACAGGGGGTGTATACAGATACGCAGTATTTT

D: TRBD1
size: NA
J: TRBJ2-7
V: TRBV7-8
CDR3: CASSPRQGISYEQYF
DNA: TGTGCCAGCAGCCCCCGACAGGGAATCTCCTACGAGCAGTACTTC

D: NA
size: NA
J: TRBJ1-1
V: TRBV2
CDR3: CASSRGINTEAFF
DNA: TGTGCCAGCAGCAGGGGTATTAACACTGAAGCTTTCTTT

D: TRBD2
size: once
J: TRBJ2-1
V: TRBV6-4
CDR3: CASSEAGTSDLNEQFF
DNA: TGTGCCAGCAGTGAAGCCGGGACTAGCGACCTCAATGAGCAGTTCTTC

D: NA
size: NA
J: TRBJ2-7
V: TRBV6-2/TRBV6-3
CDR3: CASSRLQGSSYEQYF
DNA: TGTGCCAGCAGTAGACTGCAAGGGAGCTCCTACGAGCAGTACTTC

D: TRBD1
size: once
J: TRBJ2-1
V: TRBV5-6
CDR3: CASRGAGTGSVNEQFF
DNA: TGTGCCAGCAGGGGGGCCGGGACAGGGTCGGTAAATGAGCAGTTCTTC

D: TRBD1
size: NA
J: TRBJ2-5
V: TRBV6-5
CDR3: CASSYGAGGKTQYF
DNA: TGTGCCAGCAGTTACGGGGCAGGGGGTAAGACCCAGTACTTC

D: NA
size: NA
J: TRBJ1-1
V: TRBV27
CDR3: CASSLTVNTEAFF
DNA: TGTGCCAGCAGTTTGACAGTGAACACTGAAGCTTTCTTT

D: TRBD2
size: NA
J: TRBJ2-1
V: TRBV5-1
CDR3: CASSFTSVLDEQFF
DNA: TGCGCCAGCAGCTTCACTAGCGTCTTGGATGAGCAGTTCTTC

D: TRBD1
size: NA
J: TRBJ1-5
V: TRBV20-1
CDR3: CSASWLGGQGQPQHF
DNA: TGCAGTGCTAGTTGGTTAGGGGGCCAAGGTCAGCCCCAGCATTTT

D: NA
size: few
J: TRBJ1-2
V: TRBV30
CDR3: CAWSRQSGYGYTF
DNA: TGTGCCTGGAGTAGACAGTCAGGCTATGGCTACACCTTC

D: TRBD1
size: few
J: TRBJ2-3
V: TRBV29-1
CDR3: CSVEQGATDTQYF
DNA: TGCAGCGTTGAGCAGGGGGCCACAGATACGCAGTATTTT

D: TRBD1
size: NA
J: TRBJ1-1
V: TRBV18
CDR3: CASSSQGATEAFF
DNA: TGTGCCAGCTCATCACAGGGGGCCACTGAAGCTTTCTTT

D: TRBD1
size: few
J: TRBJ2-2
V: TRBV18
CDR3: CASSPRTGYTGELFF
DNA: TGTGCCAGCTCACCTCGGACAGGATACACCGGGGAGCTGTTTTTT

D: TRBD1
size: NA
J: TRBJ2-5
V: TRBV7-7
CDR3: CASSTRGQGETQYF
DNA: TGTGCTAGCAGCACTCGGGGACAGGGGGAGACCCAGTACTTC

D: NA
size: NA
J: TRBJ2-7
V: TRBV28
CDR3: CASRGKVLAQYF
DNA: TGTGCCAGCAGGGGGAAGGTACTAGCGCAGTACTTC

D: TRBD1
size: NA
J: TRBJ1-2
V: TRBV30
CDR3: CAWSPTGAHYGYTF
DNA: TGTGCCTGGAGTCCGACAGGGGCACACTATGGCTACACCTTC

D: NA
size: NA
J: TRBJ1-2
V: TRBV18
CDR3: CASSPAALTIKGYTF
DNA: TGTGCCAGCTCACCAGCCGCCCTAACCATCAAGGGCTACACCTTC

D: TRBD2
size: NA
J: TRBJ2-2
V: TRBV6-6
CDR3: CASAKGGTGELFF
DNA: TGTGCCAGCGCCAAGGGAGGGACCGGGGAGCTGTTTTTT

D: NA
size: NA
J: TRBJ1-6
V: TRBV27
CDR3: CASSFLPVGSSYNSPLHF
DNA: TGTGCCAGCAGTTTCCTCCCGGTGGGGAGCTCCTATAATTCACCCCTCCACTTT

D: NA
size: NA
J: TRBJ1-2
V: TRBV5-4
CDR3: CASSLAGAGVYGYTF
DNA: TGTGCCAGCAGCTTGGCTGGGGCGGGGGTCTATGGCTACACCTTC

D: TRBD1
size: NA
J: TRBJ2-5
V: TRBV24-1
CDR3: CATSGMGQGQETQYF
DNA: TGTGCCACCAGTGGAATGGGACAGGGTCAAGAGACCCAGTACTTC

D: NA
size: NA
J: TRBJ1-2
V: TRBV5-1
CDR3: CASSLSQGKYGYTF
DNA: TGCGCCAGCAGCTTGTCTCAGGGGAAGTATGGCTACACCTTC

D: NA
size: few
J: TRBJ2-5
V: TRBV6-1
CDR3: CASSEALLVQQHF
DNA: TGTGCCAGCAGTGAAGCGCTTCTCGTCCAACAGCACTTC

D: NA
size: few
J: TRBJ1-1
V: TRBV28
CDR3: CASPREGLNTEAFF
DNA: TGTGCCAGCCCCCGCGAGGGTTTGAACACTGAAGCTTTCTTT

D: TRBD2
size: NA
J: TRBJ2-5
V: TRBV5-1
CDR3: CASSETSGVFSETQYF
DNA: TGCGCCAGCAGCGAGACTAGCGGGGTCTTTTCAGAGACCCAGTACTTC

D: TRBD1
size: few
J: TRBJ1-2
V: TRBV6-4
CDR3: CASRTGPNYGYTF
DNA: TGTGCCAGCCGGACAGGGCCTAACTATGGCTACACCTTC

D: NA
size: NA
J: TRBJ1-2
V: TRBV28
CDR3: CASSLAVNYGYTF
DNA: TGTGCCAGCAGTTTGGCAGTTAACTATGGCTACACCTTC